This TCR beta chain comes out of a study of shared clonotypes between healthy human individuals. CDR3 length equals 16 residues. Germline loops: CDR1 MNHEY, CDR2 SMNVEV (reference sequence). Trimming removed 7 bases from V and 0 bases from J; junction bases left unmatched: 8. Using immunoSEQ multiplex PCR, the repertoire was profiled, and TCRdb retains in-frame clones only, with some absent. The sample contains about 1 million clones, 60% to 80% of which appear only once. Notes on the study in general: Researchers sampled blood only, noting tissue repertoires likely differ.

This clone was observed a handful of times. What it binds is unknown. The chain combines TRBV27 with TRBJ2-7, with TRBD2 identical over 11 bases. The sample taken for sequencing was memory CD4+ T cells sorted from blood. Indicated subset: CD45RA-negative fraction. The receptor was derived from a man younger than 30 in good health. The CDR3 DNA sequence: TGTGCCAGCACTCTTAGCGGGAGGGTACCCTCCTACGAGCAGTACTTC. Translated: CASTLSGRVPSYEQYF.